These 5 T cell receptor beta chains came from one sample sequenced in a study of blood T cell repertoires in COVID-19. The repertoire was sequenced with immunoSEQ multiplex PCR; TCRdb's copy has only in-frame clones and lacks some. The table records approximately 40,000 clones, over 90% of them present only once. The sample consisted of peripheral blood. These receptors were taken from a human donor in a cohort sampled during active COVID-19.

The rearrangement joins TRBV7-9 to TRBJ1-2; 7 bases match TRBD1. In germline, CDR1 is SEHNR, CDR2 FQNEAQ (reference sequence). The V and J ends lost 5 bases and 2 bases, in that order; junction bases with no gene match: 8. The CDR3 has 15 amino acids. CDR3 sequence (DNA): TGTGCCAGCAGCCGCGCATCGGGACAGAACTATGGCTACACCTTC. Protein product: CASSRASGQNYGYTF.

The rearrangement links TRBV30 to TRBJ2-5; 9 nucleotides agree with TRBD1. The V gene end was trimmed by 2 bases and the J gene end by 9 bases; junction bases not matched to a gene: 13. The CDR3 has 15 residues. CDR1 is GTSNPN, CDR2 SVGIG, per germline (reference sequence). DNA for the CDR3: TGTGCCTGGAGTTTGGGGACAGGGAGTACAGTCTCCCAGTACTTC. It is translated as CAWSLGTGSTVSQYF.

The chain is built from TRBV13 and TRBJ2-2; D perhaps matches TRBD1 (6 bases). Germline loops: CDR1 PRHDT, CDR2 FYEKMQ (reference sequence). The CDR3 totals 17 residues. V dropped 0 bases and J dropped 3 bases, with 14 bases sitting between them. The chain's CDR3 is CASSLGLGTLDTGELFF. The CDR3 DNA follows: TGTGCCAGCAGCTTAGGCCTTGGGACACTAGACACCGGGGAGCTGTTTTTT.

The rearrangement uses TRBV5-5 and TRBJ1-6; TRBD1 aligns across 10 bases. J gave up 0 bases and V 4 bases, and 4 bases lay outside the gene matches. The germline CDR1 and CDR2 sequences are SGHKS and YYEKEE (reference sequence). This CDR3 spans 17 amino acids. CDR3 nucleotides: TGTGCCAGCAGCCCGGACAGGGGGAGCTCCTATAATTCACCCCTCCACTTT. The encoded protein is CASSPDRGSSYNSPLHF. The variable domain in full, completed from reference TRBV5-5 and TRBJ1-6, reads DAGVTQSPTHLIKTRGQQVTLRCSPISGHKSVSWYQQVLGQGPQFIFQYYEKEERGRGNFPDRFSARQFPNYSSELNVNALLLGDSALYLCASSPDRGSSYNSPLHFGNGTRLTVT.

The chain uses TRBV7-9 and TRBJ2-2; 7 nucleotides align to TRBD1. Germline lookup yields CDR1 SEHNR and CDR2 FQNEAQ (reference sequence). V shed 5 bases, J shed 3 bases, and the junction held 3 bases outside the gene matches. The length of the CDR3 is 14 residues. CDR3 loop: CASSTGAHTGELFF. The CDR3 DNA reads TGTGCCAGCAGCACAGGGGCCCACACCGGGGAGCTGTTTTTT.